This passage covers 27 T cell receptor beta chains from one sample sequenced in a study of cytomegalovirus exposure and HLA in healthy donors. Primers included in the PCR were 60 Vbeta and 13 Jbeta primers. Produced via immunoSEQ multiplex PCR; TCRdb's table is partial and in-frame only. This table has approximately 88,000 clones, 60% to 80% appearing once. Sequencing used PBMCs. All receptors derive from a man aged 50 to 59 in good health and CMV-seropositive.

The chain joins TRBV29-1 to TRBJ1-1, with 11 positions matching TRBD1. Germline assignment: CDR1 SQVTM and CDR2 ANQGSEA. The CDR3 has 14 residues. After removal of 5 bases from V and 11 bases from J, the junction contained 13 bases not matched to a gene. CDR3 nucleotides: TGCAGCGTTCAAAGCCGGGACAGGGGGTTGCGCGCTTTCTTT. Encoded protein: CSVQSRDRGLRAFF.

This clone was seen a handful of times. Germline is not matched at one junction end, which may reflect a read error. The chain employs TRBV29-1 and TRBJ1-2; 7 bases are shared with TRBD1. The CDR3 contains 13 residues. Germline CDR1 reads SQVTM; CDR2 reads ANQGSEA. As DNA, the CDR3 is TGCAGCGTTGTGGCAGGGGGAGACTATGGCTACCCCTTC. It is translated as CSVVAGGDYGYPF.

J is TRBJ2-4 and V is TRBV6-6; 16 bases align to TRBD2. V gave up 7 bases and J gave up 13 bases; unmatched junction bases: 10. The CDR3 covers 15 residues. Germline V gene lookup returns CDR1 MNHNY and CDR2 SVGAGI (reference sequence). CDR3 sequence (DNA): TGTGCCAGCACCGAAAGGGGGACTAGCGGGGGGGACCAGTACTTC. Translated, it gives CASTERGTSGGDQYF.

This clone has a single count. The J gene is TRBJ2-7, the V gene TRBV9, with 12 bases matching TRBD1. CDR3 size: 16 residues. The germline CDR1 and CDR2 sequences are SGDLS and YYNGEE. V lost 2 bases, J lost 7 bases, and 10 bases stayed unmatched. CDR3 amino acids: CASSVDPGQGALEQYF. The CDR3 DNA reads TGTGCCAGCAGCGTCGATCCGGGACAGGGGGCGCTTGAGCAGTACTTC.

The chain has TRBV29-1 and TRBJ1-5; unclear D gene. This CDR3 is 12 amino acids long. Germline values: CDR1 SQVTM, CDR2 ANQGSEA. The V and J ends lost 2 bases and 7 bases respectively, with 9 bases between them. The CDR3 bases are TGCAGCGTTGAACTTGGAGGGCAGCCCCAGCATTTT. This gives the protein CSVELGGQPQHF.

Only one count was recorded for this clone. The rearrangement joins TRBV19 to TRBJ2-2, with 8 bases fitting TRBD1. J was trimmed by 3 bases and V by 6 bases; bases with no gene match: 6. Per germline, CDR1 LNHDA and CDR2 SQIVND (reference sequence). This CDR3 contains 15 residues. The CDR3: CASSGQGGHTGELFF. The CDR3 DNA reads TGTGCCAGTAGCGGACAGGGTGGGCACACCGGGGAGCTGTTTTTT.

The CDR3 coding sequence is TGTGCCAGCAGCTTAGGAACTAGCGGGGTCTACAATGAGCAGTTCTTC. Protein: CASSLGTSGVYNEQFF. The rearrangement uses TRBV11-2 and TRBJ2-1, with TRBD2 matching over 10 bases. The V gene end was trimmed by 1 base and the J gene end by 3 bases; junction bases not matched to a gene: 3. The CDR3 covers 16 residues. Germline V gene sequence: CDR1 SGHAT, CDR2 FQNNGV.

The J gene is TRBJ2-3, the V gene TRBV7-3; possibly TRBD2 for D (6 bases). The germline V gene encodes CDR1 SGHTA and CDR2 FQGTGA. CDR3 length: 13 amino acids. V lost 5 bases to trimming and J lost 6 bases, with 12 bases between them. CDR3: CASSPRGGDTQYF. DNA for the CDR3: TGTGCCAGCAGCCCCAGAGGAGGGGATACGCAGTATTTT.

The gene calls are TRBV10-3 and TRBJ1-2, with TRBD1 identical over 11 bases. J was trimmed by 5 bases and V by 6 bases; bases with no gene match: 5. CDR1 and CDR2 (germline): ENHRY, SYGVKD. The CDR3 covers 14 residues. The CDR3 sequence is CAIRTGTGGYGYTF. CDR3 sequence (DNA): TGTGCCATCAGAACCGGGACAGGGGGTTATGGCTACACCTTC.

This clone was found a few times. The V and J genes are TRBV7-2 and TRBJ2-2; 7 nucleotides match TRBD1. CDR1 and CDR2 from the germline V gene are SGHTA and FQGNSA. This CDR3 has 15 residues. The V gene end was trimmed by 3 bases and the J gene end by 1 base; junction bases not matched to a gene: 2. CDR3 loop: CASSLTGRNTGELFF. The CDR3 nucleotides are TGTGCCAGCAGCTTGACAGGGCGGAACACCGGGGAGCTGTTTTTT.

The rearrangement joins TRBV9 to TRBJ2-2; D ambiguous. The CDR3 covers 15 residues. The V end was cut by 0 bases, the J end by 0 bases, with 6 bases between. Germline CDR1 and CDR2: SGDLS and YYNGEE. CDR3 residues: CASSVGQTNTGELFF. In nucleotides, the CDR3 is TGTGCCAGCAGCGTAGGGCAGACGAACACCGGGGAGCTGTTTTTT.

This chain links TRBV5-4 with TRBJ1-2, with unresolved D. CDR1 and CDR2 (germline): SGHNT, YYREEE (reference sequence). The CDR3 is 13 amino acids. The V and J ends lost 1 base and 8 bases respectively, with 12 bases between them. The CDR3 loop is CASSLSRFRGYTF. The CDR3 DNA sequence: TGTGCCAGCAGCTTGAGTCGGTTCCGAGGCTACACCTTC. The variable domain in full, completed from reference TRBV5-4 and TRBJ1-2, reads ETGVTQSPTHLIKTRGQQVTLRCSSQSGHNTVSWYQQALGQGPQFIFQYYREEENGRGNFPPRFSGLQFPNYSSELNVNALELDDSALYLCASSLSRFRGYTFGSGTRLTVV.

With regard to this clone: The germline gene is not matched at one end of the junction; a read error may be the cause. CDR3 loop: CAWSIDTEAFF. Written as DNA, the CDR3 is TGTGCCTGGAGTATTGACACCGAAGCTTTCTTT. This chain connects TRBV30 to TRBJ1-1, with no clear D. The V gene's germline CDR1 is GTSNPN and CDR2 SVGIG (reference sequence). The CDR3 has 11 amino acids. Filled out from reference TRBV30 and TRBJ1-1, the complete variable domain reads SQTIHQWPATLVQPVGSPLSLECTVEGTSNPNLYWYRQAAGRGLQLLFYSVGIGQISSEVPQNLSASRPQDRQFILSSKKLLLSDSGFYLCAWSIDTEAFFGQGTRLTVV.

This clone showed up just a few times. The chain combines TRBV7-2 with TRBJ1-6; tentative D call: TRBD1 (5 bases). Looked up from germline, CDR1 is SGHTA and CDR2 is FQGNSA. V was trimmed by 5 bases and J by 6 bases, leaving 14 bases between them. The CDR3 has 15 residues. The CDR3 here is CASSRHDSLNSPLHF. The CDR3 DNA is TGTGCCAGCAGCCGCCATGACAGCCTTAATTCACCCCTCCACTTT.

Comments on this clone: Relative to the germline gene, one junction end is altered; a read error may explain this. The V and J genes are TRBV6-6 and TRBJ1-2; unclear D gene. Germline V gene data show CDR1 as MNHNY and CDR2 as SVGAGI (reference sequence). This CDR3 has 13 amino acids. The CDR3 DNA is TGTGCCAGCACTCCGCAGGCGGACTATGGCTACCCCTTC. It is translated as CASTPQADYGYPF.

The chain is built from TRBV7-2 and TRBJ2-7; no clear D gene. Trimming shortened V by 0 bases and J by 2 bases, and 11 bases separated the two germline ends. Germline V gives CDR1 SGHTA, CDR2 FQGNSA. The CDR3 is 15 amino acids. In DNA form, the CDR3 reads TGTGCCAGCAGCTTAGCGCCCCTACCCGCCTACGAGCAGTACTTC. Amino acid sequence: CASSLAPLPAYEQYF.

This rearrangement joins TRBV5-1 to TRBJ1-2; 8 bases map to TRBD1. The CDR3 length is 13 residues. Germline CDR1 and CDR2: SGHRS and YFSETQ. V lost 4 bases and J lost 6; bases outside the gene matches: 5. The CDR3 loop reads CASSIRGRDGYTF. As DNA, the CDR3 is TGCGCCAGCAGCATCAGGGGGCGGGATGGCTACACCTTC.

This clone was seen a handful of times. The CDR3 DNA is TGTGCCAGCAGCCTCACAGGGGTTGGGGCCAACGTCCTGACTTTC. Its protein is CASSLTGVGANVLTF. The chain carries TRBV7-9 and TRBJ2-6; TRBD1 aligns across 7 bases. The CDR3 is 15 amino acids. Germline CDR1 is SEHNR and CDR2 is FQNEAQ (reference sequence). The V gene end was trimmed by 5 bases and the J gene end by 3 bases; junction bases not matched to a gene: 4. The whole variable domain, remainder taken from reference TRBV7-9 and TRBJ2-6, is DTGVSQNPRHKITKRGQNVTFRCDPISEHNRLYWYRQTLGQGPEFLTYFQNEAQLEKSRLLSDRFSAERPKGSFSTLEIQRTEQGDSAMYLCASSLTGVGANVLTFGAGSRLTVL.

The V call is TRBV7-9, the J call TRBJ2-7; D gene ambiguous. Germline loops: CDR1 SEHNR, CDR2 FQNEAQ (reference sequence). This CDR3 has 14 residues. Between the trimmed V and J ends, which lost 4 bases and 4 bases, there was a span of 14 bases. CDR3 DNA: TGTGCCAGCAGCTATGCCGGCGGCCGTTACGAGCAGTACTTC. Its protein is CASSYAGGRYEQYF.

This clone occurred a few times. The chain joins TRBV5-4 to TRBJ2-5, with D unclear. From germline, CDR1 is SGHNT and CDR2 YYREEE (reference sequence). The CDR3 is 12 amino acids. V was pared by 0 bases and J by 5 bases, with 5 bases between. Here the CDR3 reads CASSLARETQYF. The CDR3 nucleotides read TGTGCCAGCAGCTTGGCCAGGGAGACCCAGTACTTC. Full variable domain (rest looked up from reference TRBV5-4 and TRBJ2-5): ETGVTQSPTHLIKTRGQQVTLRCSSQSGHNTVSWYQQALGQGPQFIFQYYREEENGRGNFPPRFSGLQFPNYSSELNVNALELDDSALYLCASSLARETQYFGPGTRLLVL.

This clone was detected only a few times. CDR3 DNA: TGTGCCAGCAGCTTAGACAGGGCTGAAGCTTTCTTT. Translated: CASSLDRAEAFF. This chain uses TRBV11-2 with TRBJ1-1; the D gene is possibly TRBD1 (5 bases). Trimming stripped 0 bases from V and 6 bases from J, with 5 bases between. There are 12 residues in the CDR3. Germline CDR1 and CDR2: SGHAT and FQNNGV.

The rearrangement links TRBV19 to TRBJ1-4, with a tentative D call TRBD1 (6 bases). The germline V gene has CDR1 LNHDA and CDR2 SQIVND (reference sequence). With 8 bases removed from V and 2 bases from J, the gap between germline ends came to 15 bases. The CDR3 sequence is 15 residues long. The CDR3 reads CASSDTGHTNEKLFF. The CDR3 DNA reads TGTGCCAGTTCCGATACAGGGCATACTAATGAAAAACTGTTTTTT.

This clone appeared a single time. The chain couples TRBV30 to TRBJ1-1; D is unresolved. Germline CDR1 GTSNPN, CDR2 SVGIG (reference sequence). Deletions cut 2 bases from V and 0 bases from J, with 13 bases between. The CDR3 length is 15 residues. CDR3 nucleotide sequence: TGTGCCTGGAGTCAAAGGGAGAATTTGAACACTGAAGCTTTCTTT. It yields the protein CAWSQRENLNTEAFF.

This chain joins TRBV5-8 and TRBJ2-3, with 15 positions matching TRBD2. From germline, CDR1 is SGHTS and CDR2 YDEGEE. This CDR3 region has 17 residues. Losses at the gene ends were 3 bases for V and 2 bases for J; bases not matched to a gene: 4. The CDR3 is CASSSGTSGGNTDTQYF. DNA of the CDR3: TGTGCCAGCAGCTCGGGGACTAGCGGGGGGAACACAGATACGCAGTATTTT.

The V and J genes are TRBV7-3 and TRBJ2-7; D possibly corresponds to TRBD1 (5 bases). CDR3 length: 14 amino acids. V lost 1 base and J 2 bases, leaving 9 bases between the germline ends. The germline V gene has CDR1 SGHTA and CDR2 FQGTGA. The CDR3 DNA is TGTGCCAGCAGCTTAAACCCAGGGACCTACGAGCAGTACTTC. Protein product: CASSLNPGTYEQYF.

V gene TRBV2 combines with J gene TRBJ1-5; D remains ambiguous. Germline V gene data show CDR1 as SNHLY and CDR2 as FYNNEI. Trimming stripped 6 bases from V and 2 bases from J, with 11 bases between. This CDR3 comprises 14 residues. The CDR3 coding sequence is TGTGCCAGCAGCCAGGCGCAGGGCAATCAGCCCCAGCATTTT. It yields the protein CASSQAQGNQPQHF.

The CDR3: CASSLGGEAYEQYF. The CDR3 DNA sequence: TGTGCCAGCAGTTTAGGAGGGGAAGCTTACGAGCAGTACTTC. The chain joins TRBV28 to TRBJ2-7; D is possibly TRBD2 (6 bases). Germline loops: CDR1 MDHEN, CDR2 SYDVKM. The CDR3 has 14 residues. V lost 2 bases, J lost 4 bases, and 12 bases lay in between.